Each of the 25 T cell receptor beta chains below was sequenced from the same sample in a study of Ad26.COV2.S vaccination and SARS-CoV-2 variants. Indicated treatment: about 20 received Ad26.COV2.S at low or high dose, single or two shots; roughly 5 received placebo; per-sample allocation not given. Sample collection was performed on day 63 after the first vaccine or placebo injection. Measured with immunoSEQ multiplex PCR; TCRdb has only the in-frame clones, and not every one. The top ten hold 1.5% to 2% of the sample, which has about half a million clones, roughly nine tenths seen once. The starting material was peripheral blood, obtained in a trial of Ad26.COV2.S vaccine versus placebo. These receptors came from a person between 18 and 65 years old who received the Ad26.COV2.S COVID-19 vaccine or a placebo.

The chain is built from TRBV4-1 and TRBJ1-2, with D possibly TRBD1 on 6 matching bases. The ends were cut back, 0 bases at V and 1 base at J, with 18 bases in the middle. CDR3 length: 18 amino acids. Germline CDR1 MGHRA, CDR2 YSYEKL. CDR3 in amino acids: CASSQEIRAGAGNYGYTF. CDR3 bases: TGCGCCAGCAGCCAAGAAATCCGGGCGGGGGCGGGTAACTATGGCTACACCTTC.

The CDR3 DNA reads as TGTGCCAGCAGCTTAGGGGAAGGTGAGCAGTTCTTC. Protein product: CASSLGEGEQFF. The chain recombines TRBV11-2 with TRBJ2-1; the D is unclear. There are 12 residues in the CDR3. Trimming stripped 1 base from V and 9 bases from J, with 7 bases between. Looked up from germline, CDR1 is SGHAT and CDR2 is FQNNGV.

To note about this clone: An end of the junction differs from the germline gene, which may be a read error. This rearrangement joins TRBV18 to TRBJ2-5, with TRBD2 identical over 13 bases. This CDR3 spans 18 amino acids. Germline CDR1 and CDR2: KGHSH and LQKENI. Here the CDR3 reads CASSAPGLAGISQETQYF. DNA of the CDR3: TGTGCCAGCTCAGCACCGGGACTAGCGGGGATCTCCCAAGAGACCCAGTACTTC.

The rearrangement joins TRBV6-5 to TRBJ1-1; D is unresolved. The V gene lost 8 bases and the J gene lost 4 bases, with 14 bases spanning the gap. This CDR3 contains 13 residues. Germline V gene sequence: CDR1 MNHEY, CDR2 SVGAGI. The CDR3 DNA is TGTGCCAGCGGGCGGGAGCGGGTCACTGAAGCTTTCTTT. Protein sequence: CASGRERVTEAFF.

This clone was seen just once. The chain uses TRBV29-1 and TRBJ2-7; D is undetermined. V dropped 4 bases and J dropped 0 bases, with 7 bases sitting between them. CDR3 length: 12 residues. Germline V gives CDR1 SQVTM, CDR2 ANQGSEA. CDR3 amino acids: CSVAGGSYEQYF. The CDR3 coding sequence is TGCAGCGTTGCTGGCGGCTCCTACGAGCAGTACTTC.

The chain has TRBV7-9 and TRBJ2-7, with a weak D call TRBD2 (5 bases). V lost 2 bases to trimming and J lost 5 bases, with 7 bases between them. This CDR3 is 12 amino acids long. Germline-derived CDR1 and CDR2 are SEHNR and FQNEAQ (reference sequence). The CDR3 reads CASSLLANEQYF. For the CDR3, the DNA is TGTGCCAGCAGCTTATTAGCGAACGAGCAGTACTTC.

The rearrangement links TRBV5-4 to TRBJ2-3; D perhaps matches TRBD2 (5 bases). The germline V gene has CDR1 SGHNT and CDR2 YYREEE (reference sequence). Trimming removed 0 bases from V and 5 bases from J, with 13 bases in between. The CDR3 runs 15 residues. CDR3: CASSLAFASQDTQYF. CDR3 sequence (DNA): TGTGCCAGCAGCTTGGCCTTTGCTAGCCAAGATACGCAGTATTTT.

This chain uses TRBV7-3 with TRBJ2-3; 7 bases line up with TRBD2. The germline V gene encodes CDR1 SGHTA and CDR2 FQGTGA. Losses at the gene ends were 5 bases for V and 2 bases for J; bases not matched to a gene: 7. The CDR3 extends over 15 amino acids. CDR3 sequence: CASSPLLADTDTQYF. CDR3 bases: TGTGCCAGCAGCCCGCTCCTAGCGGACACAGATACGCAGTATTTT.

This clone was seen once. V is TRBV19 and J is TRBJ1-2, with TRBD1 as a possible D gene (6 bases). V was shortened by 4 bases and J by 4 bases, with 10 bases between the two germline ends. Germline V gene data show CDR1 as LNHDA and CDR2 as SQIVND (reference sequence). The CDR3 is 13 residues long. CDR3 nucleotide sequence: TGTGCCAGTAGTACCGGACAGTTCTATGGCTACACCTTC. It is translated as CASSTGQFYGYTF.

Regarding this clone: Other DNA sequences from this sample encode an identical CDR3 as well. The V gene is TRBV18, the J gene TRBJ2-2; D remains unclear. V lost 1 base and J lost 2, with 5 bases in between. Germline CDR1 KGHSH, CDR2 LQKENI. This CDR3 is 14 amino acids long. CDR3 in DNA: TGTGCCAGCTCACCACTAGGCAACACCGGGGAGCTGTTTTTT. It is translated as CASSPLGNTGELFF.

The chain has TRBV18 and TRBJ2-1, with unresolved D. The CDR3 loop spans 15 amino acids. Germline CDR1 and CDR2: KGHSH and LQKENI. Trimming shortened V by 2 bases and J by 6 bases, and 14 bases separated the two germline ends. The CDR3 DNA follows: TGTGCCAGCTCACCAGCTTTAGGGAAAGGCAATGAGCAGTTCTTC. Its protein product is CASSPALGKGNEQFF.

The V call is TRBV2, the J call TRBJ2-7, with 8 bases matching TRBD1. The J segment lost 1 base and the V segment lost 7 bases, leaving 9 bases of the junction unmatched. The CDR3 covers 15 residues. CDR1 is SNHLY and CDR2 is FYNNEI in the germline V gene. The DNA of the CDR3 is TGTGCCAGCAACCCGACGGGACAGGTTTCCTACGAGCAGTACTTC. It yields the protein CASNPTGQVSYEQYF. The full variable domain, rest sourced from reference TRBV2 and TRBJ2-7, is EPEVTQTPSHQVTQMGQEVILRCVPISNHLYFYWYRQILGQKVEFLVSFYNNEISEKSEIFDDQFSVERPDGSNFTLKIRSTKLEDSAMYFCASNPTGQVSYEQYFGPGTRLTVT.

The genes are TRBV19 and TRBJ2-3; D may be TRBD1 (6 bases). V gave up 4 bases and J gave up 3 bases, with 17 bases separating them. The length of the CDR3 is 16 residues. The germline V gene encodes CDR1 LNHDA and CDR2 SQIVND (reference sequence). The CDR3, as DNA: TGTGCCAGTAGTAGCAGCGGCAGGGGCGTTACAGATACGCAGTATTTT. This gives the protein CASSSSGRGVTDTQYF.

The genes are TRBV5-4 and TRBJ2-6, with no clear D. The V and J ends lost 0 bases and 1 base respectively, with 5 bases between them. Germline lookup yields CDR1 SGHNT and CDR2 YYREEE (reference sequence). CDR3 size: 15 residues. The CDR3 region has the DNA TGTGCCAGCAGCTTGGCCGATTCTGGGGCCAACGTCCTGACTTTC. Amino acid sequence: CASSLADSGANVLTF.

This sequence joins TRBV11-2 and TRBJ1-1; D gene uncertain. This CDR3 spans 12 amino acids. CDR1 is SGHAT, CDR2 FQNNGV, per germline. V gave up 1 base and J gave up 7 bases, with 7 bases separating them. CDR3 sequence (DNA): TGTGCCAGCAGCTTAGGCAGGCTTGAAGCTTTCTTT. It translates to CASSLGRLEAFF. The full variable domain, rest sourced from reference TRBV11-2 and TRBJ1-1, is EAGVAQSPRYKIIEKRQSVAFWCNPISGHATLYWYQQILGQGPKLLIQFQNNGVVDDSQLPKDRFSAERLKGVDSTLKIQPAKLEDSAVYLCASSLGRLEAFFGQGTRLTVV.

This chain links TRBV6-2 or TRBV6-3 with TRBJ1-1; possible D gene TRBD1, 5 bases. Per the germline V gene, CDR1 is MNHEY and CDR2 is SVGEGT. The ends were cut back, 6 bases at V and 4 bases at J, with 18 bases in the middle. This CDR3 has 15 amino acids. CDR3 nucleotide sequence: TGTGCCAGCAGCCGCCGACAGAGCTCGGGCACTGAAGCTTTCTTT. This encodes CASSRRQSSGTEAFF.

This chain links TRBV18 with TRBJ2-1; possible D gene TRBD2, 5 bases. This CDR3 is built from 15 residues. CDR1 is KGHSH and CDR2 is LQKENI in the germline V gene. With 2 bases removed from V and 2 bases from J, the gap between germline ends came to 10 bases. In nucleotides, the CDR3 is TGTGCCAGCTCACCAGACTACTCTGCCTACAATGAGCAGTTCTTC. Protein product: CASSPDYSAYNEQFF.

This sequence joins TRBV19 and TRBJ2-1; D remains unclear. With 9 bases removed from V and 0 bases from J, the gap between germline ends came to 12 bases. The germline CDR1 and CDR2 sequences are LNHDA and SQIVND (reference sequence). The CDR3 loop spans 14 amino acids. The CDR3 DNA reads as TGTGCCAGCCGACCGATGAGCTCCTACAATGAGCAGTTCTTC. Its protein product is CASRPMSSYNEQFF.

This clone was counted a single time. The chain uses TRBV20-1 and TRBJ1-2; D not certain. V was trimmed by 3 bases and J by 5 bases, leaving 7 bases between them. Germline lookup yields CDR1 DFQATT and CDR2 SNEGSKA (reference sequence). The CDR3 consists of 11 residues. Here the CDR3 DNA reads TGCAGTGCTAGTGTGGTGTATGGCTACACCTTC. Its translation: CSASVVYGYTF.

This clone was seen only once. J is TRBJ1-1 and V is TRBV29-1; unclear D gene. CDR3 length equals 13 residues. V gave up 4 bases and J gave up 0 bases, with 9 bases separating them. Germline assignment: CDR1 SQVTM and CDR2 ANQGSEA. Written as DNA, the CDR3 is TGCAGCGTTGCCCTGACACTGAACACTGAAGCTTTCTTT. Amino acids: CSVALTLNTEAFF.

V gene TRBV5-1 combines with J gene TRBJ1-4; D is possibly TRBD1 (5 bases). Germline CDR1 and CDR2: SGHRS and YFSETQ. There are 16 residues in the CDR3. V lost 4 bases to trimming and J lost 7 bases, with 20 bases between them. The CDR3 DNA is TGCGCCAGCAGCGACGATGGACGGCCTAGGGGTGAAAAACTGTTTTTT. This codes for CASSDDGRPRGEKLFF.

The chain is built from TRBV28 and TRBJ1-5, with TRBD1 identical over 7 bases. CDR1 is MDHEN and CDR2 is SYDVKM in the germline V gene. Trimming removed 1 base from V and 7 bases from J; junction bases left unmatched: 7. CDR3 size: 15 residues. CDR3: CASSLYKGAEQPQHF. The CDR3 nucleotides are TGTGCCAGCAGTTTATACAAGGGGGCTGAACAGCCCCAGCATTTT.

The genes are TRBV19 and TRBJ1-2; D gene unclear. The germline gives CDR1 LNHDA, CDR2 SQIVND (reference sequence). V gave up 6 bases and J gave up 0 bases, with 8 bases separating them. The CDR3 runs 13 residues. The CDR3 sequence is CASSRKANYGYTF. The CDR3 nucleotides read TGTGCCAGTAGCCGCAAGGCTAACTATGGCTACACCTTC.

The V call is TRBV6-4, the J call TRBJ1-2; D possibly corresponds to TRBD1 (6 bases). Germline V gives CDR1 MRHNA, CDR2 SNTAGT. This CDR3 has 16 residues. V was pared by 4 bases and J by 0 bases, with 15 bases between. CDR3 in DNA: TGTGCCAGCAGTGCCGTAGGGGGTTTCTCTAACTATGGCTACACCTTC. It is translated as CASSAVGGFSNYGYTF.

The rearrangement joins TRBV15 to TRBJ2-7; TRBD1 matches 11 bases. The V gene's germline CDR1 is LNHNV and CDR2 YYDKDF (reference sequence). V dropped 5 bases and J dropped 6; count of bases not matched to a gene: 6. The CDR3 contains 14 residues. The CDR3 DNA is TGTGCCACCAGCTCCGGGACAGGGGGTTCCGAGCAGTACTTC. Translated, it gives CATSSGTGGSEQYF.